The present entry profiles one TCR beta chain with its context. The data belong to a study of neoadjuvant anti-PD-1 for oral cavity cancer. Overall study: Before surgery, most patients got three to four biweekly 3 mg/kg nivolumab doses.

Using immunoSEQ multiplex PCR, the repertoire was profiled, and TCRdb retains in-frame clones only, with some absent. Of approximately 13,000 clones in the sample, 60% to 65% were seen once. The V and J ends lost 5 bases and 3 bases respectively, with 11 bases between them. Germline loops: CDR1 PRHDT, CDR2 FYEKMQ (reference sequence). The length of the CDR3 is 13 residues. The TCR was taken from a person aged 40 to 85 with oral cavity squamous cell carcinoma. Sequencing was performed on PBMCs, taken before nivolumab (anti-PD-1) treatment. This chain connects TRBV13 to TRBJ2-7; D may be TRBD1 (5 bases). The CDR3 is CASSKAGHYEQYF. The CDR3 bases are TGTGCCAGCAGCAAGGCAGGGCACTACGAGCAGTACTTC.